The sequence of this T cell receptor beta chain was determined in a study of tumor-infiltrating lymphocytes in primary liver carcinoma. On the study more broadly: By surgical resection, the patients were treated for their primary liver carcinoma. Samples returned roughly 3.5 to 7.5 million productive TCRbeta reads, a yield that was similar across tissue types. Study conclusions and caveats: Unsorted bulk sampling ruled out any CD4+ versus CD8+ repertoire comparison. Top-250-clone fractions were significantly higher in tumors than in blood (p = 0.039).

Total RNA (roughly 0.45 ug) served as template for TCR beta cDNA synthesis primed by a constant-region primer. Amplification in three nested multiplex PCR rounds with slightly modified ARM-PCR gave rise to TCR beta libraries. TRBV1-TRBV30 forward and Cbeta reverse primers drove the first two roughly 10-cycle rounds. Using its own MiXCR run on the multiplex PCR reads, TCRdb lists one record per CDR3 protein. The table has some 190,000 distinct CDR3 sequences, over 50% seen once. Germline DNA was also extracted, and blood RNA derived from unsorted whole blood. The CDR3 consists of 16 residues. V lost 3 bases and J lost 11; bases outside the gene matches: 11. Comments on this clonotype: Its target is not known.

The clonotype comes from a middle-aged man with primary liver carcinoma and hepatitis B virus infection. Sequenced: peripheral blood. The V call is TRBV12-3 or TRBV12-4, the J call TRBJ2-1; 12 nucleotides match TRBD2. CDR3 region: CASSLVKTSGSIQQFF. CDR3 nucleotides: TGTGCCAGCAGTTTGGTCAAGACTAGCGGGAGTATTCAGCAGTTCTTC.